The next 28 T cell receptor beta chains were all read from a single sample in a study of T cell responses to AZD1222 COVID-19 vaccine. The protocol was immunoSEQ multiplex PCR, while the TCRdb copy is restricted to in-frame clones and leaves out a portion. The sample contains around 63,000 clones, over 75% of which appear only once. The specimen was peripheral blood, collected on day 0 of AZD1222 vaccination. The receptors here all came from an adult in good health.

This chain joins TRBV6-1 and TRBJ1-5, with D perhaps TRBD1 (6 bases). Germline V CDR1 and CDR2: MNHNS, SASEGT. Trimming left V 2 bases short and J 0 bases short, with 14 bases between. The CDR3 contains 17 residues. The CDR3 region has the DNA TGTGCCAGCAGTGAAATTTGGGGGGCGTTTAGCAATCAGCCCCAGCATTTT. This gives the protein CASSEIWGAFSNQPQHF.

This rearrangement joins TRBV7-3 to TRBJ2-6; D possibly corresponds to TRBD2 (5 bases). The CDR3 extends over 13 amino acids. V lost 9 bases and J 2 bases, leaving 8 bases between the germline ends. Germline CDR1 is SGHTA and CDR2 is FQGTGA. The CDR3 loop reads CASKEAGANVLTF. The DNA of the CDR3 is TGTGCCAGTAAGGAGGCTGGGGCCAACGTCCTGACTTTC.

The count of this clone is one. The chain couples TRBV5-1 to TRBJ2-3; TRBD2 aligns across 7 bases. The CDR3 is made up of 11 amino acids. Germline trimming cut 7 bases from V and 9 bases from J; bases unmatched to any gene: 5. Per the germline V gene, CDR1 is SGHRS and CDR2 is YFSETQ. The CDR3 protein is CASWGEGTQYF. The CDR3 bases are TGCGCCAGCTGGGGGGAGGGAACGCAGTATTTT.

The V gene is TRBV25-1, the J gene TRBJ1-5; TRBD1 is a possible D gene (5 bases). Germline V gene data show CDR1 as MGHDK and CDR2 as SYGVNS. CDR3 length equals 14 residues. V lost 5 bases to trimming and J lost 5 bases, with 13 bases between them. CDR3 residues: CASSRPGSDQPQHF. CDR3 coding DNA: TGTGCCAGCAGTCGGCCAGGGAGTGATCAGCCCCAGCATTTT.

J is TRBJ2-1 and V is TRBV11-3; D unclear. Looked up from germline, CDR1 is SGHNT and CDR2 is YENEEA. The length of the CDR3 is 13 residues. V dropped 3 bases and J dropped 6 bases, with 9 bases sitting between them. The CDR3 reads CASSLGASNEQFF. As DNA, the CDR3 is TGTGCCAGCAGCTTGGGCGCGAGCAATGAGCAGTTCTTC.

The DNA for the CDR3 is TGTGCCAGCAGTTCAACCCGACAGGGTGGAGGGGGCTACACCTTC. Translated: CASSSTRQGGGGYTF. The V gene is TRBV27, the J gene TRBJ1-2, with 7 bases fitting TRBD1. The V gene end was trimmed by 4 bases and the J gene end by 8 bases; junction bases not matched to a gene: 13. The germline V gene has CDR1 MNHEY and CDR2 SMNVEV (reference sequence). There are 15 residues in the CDR3.

V is TRBV19 and J is TRBJ2-2; 10 bases map to TRBD1. Unmatched junction bases numbered 7, after V lost 4 bases and J lost 8 bases. The germline V gene encodes CDR1 LNHDA and CDR2 SQIVND (reference sequence). This CDR3 contains 15 residues. The CDR3 reads CASSTGTGATGELFF. The CDR3 DNA is TGTGCCAGTAGTACCGGGACAGGGGCGACGGGGGAGCTGTTTTTT.

The chain recombines TRBV20-1 with TRBJ2-5; the match to TRBD1 covers 9 bases. This CDR3 region has 15 residues. Germline-derived CDR1 and CDR2 are DFQATT and SNEGSKA (reference sequence). The junction had 10 bases not matched to a gene; V was cut back by 3 bases and J by 5 bases. The CDR3 region is CSASSGTGLWETQYF. In DNA, the CDR3 is TGCAGTGCTAGTTCCGGGACAGGGCTTTGGGAGACCCAGTACTTC.

The chain is built from TRBV27 and TRBJ1-5, with D hard to call. Trimming left V 10 bases short and J 4 bases short, with 20 bases between. This CDR3 region has 15 residues. Germline V gene lookup returns CDR1 MNHEY and CDR2 SMNVEV (reference sequence). This CDR3 is CATIPLPVGNQPQHF. The CDR3 DNA sequence: TGTGCCACCATCCCCCTCCCGGTTGGAAATCAGCCCCAGCATTTT.

The rearrangement joins TRBV3-1 (or the pseudogene TRBV3-2) to TRBJ1-2; the D gene is possibly TRBD1 (6 bases). The CDR3 runs 13 residues. V lost 4 bases, J lost 8 bases, and 14 bases lay in between. In germline, CDR1 is LGHDT, CDR2 YNNKEL (reference sequence). The CDR3 region is CASSPQGLRGYTF. CDR3 DNA: TGTGCCAGCAGCCCGCAGGGGCTGAGGGGCTACACCTTC.

The chain couples TRBV6-1 to TRBJ1-5; 7 nucleotides match TRBD1. CDR1 and CDR2 (germline): MNHNS, SASEGT. This CDR3 is 19 amino acids long. With 2 bases clipped from V and 0 bases from J, the junction kept 13 bases outside the gene matches. The CDR3 reads CASSERFRDRALSNQPQHF. The DNA for the CDR3 is TGTGCCAGCAGTGAAAGGTTCCGCGACAGGGCCCTTAGCAATCAGCCCCAGCATTTT.

The J gene is TRBJ1-1, the V gene TRBV3-1 (or the pseudogene TRBV3-2); D unclear. The germline gives CDR1 LGHDT, CDR2 YNNKEL (reference sequence). V was clipped by 5 bases and J by 4 bases, with 14 bases between them. The CDR3 contains 14 residues. CDR3 region: CASSSPWGFTEAFF. The CDR3 region has the DNA TGTGCCAGCAGCTCCCCTTGGGGTTTCACTGAAGCTTTCTTT.

This clone was detected only once. The chain employs TRBV19 and TRBJ1-5; 8 positions match TRBD1. V was pared by 5 bases and J by 0 bases, with 6 bases of the junction left unmatched. Germline CDR1 and CDR2: LNHDA and SQIVND (reference sequence). The CDR3 spans 16 residues. The CDR3 DNA sequence: TGTGCCAGTAGTCCCCCGGACAGGGCTAGCAATCAGCCCCAGCATTTT. Protein product: CASSPPDRASNQPQHF.

This chain links TRBV19 with TRBJ1-1; 7 nucleotides match TRBD1. Germline V lookup: CDR1 LNHDA, CDR2 SQIVND (reference sequence). The CDR3 totals 16 residues. The trim removed 4 bases at V and 4 bases at J, leaving 12 bases unmatched. CDR3 in DNA: TGTGCCAGTAGTACCAGGACAGGCCCCGGGGGCACTGAAGCTTTCTTT. Its translation: CASSTRTGPGGTEAFF.

The chain combines TRBV19 with TRBJ1-5; D gene ambiguous. CDR1 is LNHDA, CDR2 SQIVND, per germline (reference sequence). CDR3 length: 12 amino acids. Between the trimmed V and J ends, which lost 8 bases and 7 bases, there was a span of 12 bases. This chain's CDR3 is CASGDTGQPQHF. CDR3 nucleotides: TGTGCCAGTGGTGATACTGGACAGCCCCAGCATTTT.

This sequence joins TRBV27 and TRBJ2-7; possible D gene TRBD2, 6 bases. Germline assignment: CDR1 MNHEY and CDR2 SMNVEV (reference sequence). V was pared by 7 bases and J by 3 bases, with 16 bases between. The CDR3 spans 14 residues. DNA for the CDR3: TGTGCCAGCAAGACGGAGGGCTTCTTCTACGAGCAGTACTTC. Translating gives CASKTEGFFYEQYF.

V usage is TRBV5-8 and J usage is TRBJ1-6; 8 positions agree with TRBD1. V shed 4 bases, J shed 9 bases, and the junction held 9 bases outside the gene matches. Germline values: CDR1 SGHTS, CDR2 YDEGEE. The CDR3 spans 15 residues. CDR3 region: CASSQEDRGSSPLHF. The CDR3 DNA reads TGTGCCAGCAGCCAGGAAGACAGGGGATCTTCACCCCTCCACTTT.

In this sample, this clone turned up once. The chain links TRBV10-3 to TRBJ2-7; no firm D call. The CDR3 totals 13 residues. Germline CDR1 and CDR2: ENHRY and SYGVKD. The germline V and J ends were trimmed by 4 bases and 1 base, with 8 bases remaining between them. For the CDR3, the DNA is TGTGCCATCAGTGGGGGATTTTCCTACGAGCAGTACTTC. This translates into CAISGGFSYEQYF.

About this clone itself: This CDR3 is also generated by other DNA sequences in the sample. J is TRBJ2-7 and V is TRBV5-1; D not resolved. The V gene lost 2 bases and the J gene lost 0 bases, with 9 bases spanning the gap. The germline gives CDR1 SGHRS, CDR2 YFSETQ. The CDR3 runs 14 residues. CDR3 sequence: CASSLKGSSYEQYF. CDR3 in DNA: TGCGCCAGCAGCTTAAAAGGAAGCTCCTACGAGCAGTACTTC.

V gene TRBV28 combines with J gene TRBJ1-4; 8 positions agree with TRBD1. The CDR3 is made up of 14 amino acids. The V gene end was trimmed by 5 bases and the J gene end by 8 bases; junction bases not matched to a gene: 7. Germline V gene data show CDR1 as MDHEN and CDR2 as SYDVKM. The CDR3: CASSQGQGGEKLFF. The CDR3 DNA is TGTGCCAGCAGTCAAGGACAGGGAGGGGAAAAACTGTTTTTT.

The chain recombines TRBV6-5 with TRBJ1-4; tentatively, D is TRBD1 (6 bases). The CDR3 is 14 residues long. The V gene's germline CDR1 is MNHEY and CDR2 SVGAGI. V was clipped by 5 bases and J by 7 bases, with 14 bases between them. CDR3 residues: CASSKQGNVEKLFF. CDR3 DNA sequence: TGTGCCAGCAGTAAACAGGGAAATGTTGAAAAACTGTTTTTT.

The V call is TRBV13, the J call TRBJ1-1; TRBD1 agrees at 9 bases. The CDR3 contains 19 residues. With 5 bases clipped from V and 0 bases from J, the junction kept 16 bases outside the gene matches. Germline-derived CDR1 and CDR2 are PRHDT and FYEKMQ (reference sequence). The CDR3: CASSRKATGGLFMNTEAFF. DNA of the CDR3: TGTGCCAGCAGCCGCAAAGCTACAGGGGGCCTCTTCATGAACACTGAAGCTTTCTTT.

This clone was seen only a few times. The genes are TRBV2 and TRBJ2-2; no reliable D call. Germline CDR1 reads SNHLY; CDR2 reads FYNNEI. The CDR3 spans 14 residues. Trimming stripped 3 bases from V and 4 bases from J, with 9 bases between. The CDR3 reads CASSEVRGTGELFF. For the CDR3, the DNA is TGTGCCAGCAGTGAGGTTCGAGGCACCGGGGAGCTGTTTTTT.

A few counts support this clone. The rearrangement uses TRBV19 and TRBJ1-1; 7 bases map to TRBD1. The length of the CDR3 is 12 residues. J lost 5 bases, V lost 4 bases, and 1 base had no gene match. Germline values: CDR1 LNHDA, CDR2 SQIVND (reference sequence). The CDR3 is CASSKDRTEAFF. CDR3 DNA sequence: TGTGCCAGTAGTAAGGACAGGACTGAAGCTTTCTTT.

J is TRBJ1-2 and V is TRBV4-1, with D possibly matching TRBD1 (5 bases). V lost 0 bases to trimming and J lost 8 bases, with 13 bases between them. CDR3 length equals 14 residues. Germline V gene sequence: CDR1 MGHRA, CDR2 YSYEKL. The CDR3 spells CASSQEGGSEGYTF. Here the CDR3 DNA reads TGCGCCAGCAGCCAAGAGGGGGGATCGGAGGGCTACACCTTC.

This sequence joins TRBV10-3 and TRBJ2-2; 7 bases map to TRBD1. This CDR3 spans 14 amino acids. Germline assignment: CDR1 ENHRY and CDR2 SYGVKD. J gave up 4 bases and V 6 bases, and 5 bases lay outside the gene matches. This CDR3 is CAIRTGSGTGELFF. CDR3 coding DNA: TGTGCCATCAGGACAGGGTCTGGCACCGGGGAGCTGTTTTTT.

The rearrangement joins TRBV3-1 (or the pseudogene TRBV3-2) to TRBJ1-3; D call uncertain. Germline-derived CDR1 and CDR2 are LGHDT and YNNKEL (reference sequence). V was clipped by 3 bases and J by 0 bases, with 15 bases between them. The CDR3 has 17 amino acids. CDR3 sequence: CASSHDRSRGSGNTIYF. The CDR3, as DNA: TGTGCCAGCAGCCATGACCGGAGCCGGGGCTCTGGAAACACCATATATTTT.

The rearrangement links TRBV7-9 to TRBJ1-1, with unresolved D. Germline loops: CDR1 SEHNR, CDR2 FQNEAQ (reference sequence). Trimming left V 0 bases short and J 1 base short, with 6 bases between. The CDR3 totals 14 residues. The CDR3 here is CASSLAGRNTEAFF. CDR3 bases: TGTGCCAGCAGCTTAGCGGGGAGGAACACTGAAGCTTTCTTT.